This T cell receptor beta chain was sequenced during a study of shared clonotypes between healthy human individuals. Study-wide results and limits: Generation probabilities of non-shared clonotypes were lower (relative to those shared by all four donors). Richness estimates generally favored naive over memory subsets.

Produced via immunoSEQ multiplex PCR; TCRdb's table is partial and in-frame only. The sample shows roughly 2.6 million clones, around 94% of them seen only once. CDR3 length: 15 residues. Germline V gives CDR1 SGHTA, CDR2 FQGNSA. J lost 5 bases, V lost 5 bases, and 7 bases had no gene match. Regarding this clone: Its antigen remains unidentified.

The chain couples TRBV7-2 to TRBJ2-5; 11 bases fit TRBD2. This clonotype was obtained from a man in his late teens or twenties in good health. Sequenced material: naive CD4+ T cells sorted from blood. Subset defined: CD45RA+ positively selected. CDR3 residues: CASSPISGRGETQYF. The CDR3 bases are TGTGCCAGCAGCCCAATTAGCGGGAGGGGGGAGACCCAGTACTTC.